Listed here are 11 T cell receptor beta chains from one sample, sequenced in a study of shared clonotypes between healthy human individuals. Naive CD8 cells, CD45RO-negative and positively selected for CCR7, excluded terminally differentiated effector memory CD45RA+ cells. Profiled with immunoSEQ multiplex PCR; TCRdb holds only in-frame clones, not every one. The table shows about 2.2 million clones, with 80% to 95% occurring only once. The sequenced material came from naive CD8+ T cells from PBMCs. These TCRs come from a man younger than 35 in good health. Some clones in this sample may be carry-over from other donors' samples.

The chain uses TRBV11-2 and TRBJ1-4; D is possibly TRBD1 (5 bases). The CDR3 has 17 amino acids. CDR1 and CDR2 (germline): SGHAT, FQNNGV. The V gene lost 5 bases and the J gene lost 4 bases, with 20 bases spanning the gap. CDR3 sequence: CASSQGAGPEFNEKLFF. The CDR3 DNA reads TGTGCCAGCAGCCAAGGAGCGGGGCCGGAATTTAATGAAAAACTGTTTTTT.

This sequence joins TRBV5-1 and TRBJ2-3; TRBD2 matches at 9 bases. Germline V lookup: CDR1 SGHRS, CDR2 YFSETQ. The CDR3 sequence is 17 residues long. The V segment lost 2 bases and the J segment 5 bases; nucleotides outside the gene matches: 12. The CDR3 nucleotides are TGCGCCAGCAGCTTAGGGCTACTAGCGGGCGTTTTAGATACGCAGTATTTT. Protein product: CASSLGLLAGVLDTQYF.

V usage is TRBV2 and J usage is TRBJ2-3; TRBD2 matches at 7 bases. V lost 6 bases, J lost 0 bases, and 6 bases stayed unmatched. From germline, CDR1 is SNHLY and CDR2 FYNNEI. The CDR3 has 15 amino acids. The CDR3 region has the DNA TGTGCCAGCAGGAACCTAGCGGAGAGCACAGATACGCAGTATTTT. Residues: CASRNLAESTDTQYF.

V and J are TRBV4-1 and TRBJ2-2, with 10 bases matching TRBD2. Germline CDR1 and CDR2: MGHRA and YSYEKL. The V and J ends lost 2 bases and 1 base, in that order; junction bases with no gene match: 4. This CDR3 has 17 amino acids. In DNA form, the CDR3 reads TGCGCCAGCAGCCAATTCCCTAGCGGGAGGAACACCGGGGAGCTGTTTTTT. Encoded protein: CASSQFPSGRNTGELFF.

This clone was counted only a few times. This rearrangement joins TRBV9 to TRBJ1-1; D ambiguous. The CDR3 contains 14 residues. The germline gives CDR1 SGDLS, CDR2 YYNGEE. V was pared by 0 bases and J by 6 bases, with 12 bases between. Written as DNA, the CDR3 is TGTGCCAGCAGCGTAGTCCTGAGTTGGTCTGAAGCTTTCTTT. The encoded protein is CASSVVLSWSEAFF.

V usage is TRBV27 and J usage is TRBJ2-7; 8 bases agree with TRBD1. Germline assignment: CDR1 MNHEY and CDR2 SMNVEV (reference sequence). This CDR3 is built from 17 residues. J was trimmed by 0 bases and V by 0 bases; bases with no gene match: 7. CDR3 loop: CASSLSPGQAPSYEQYF. DNA of the CDR3: TGTGCCAGCAGTTTATCCCCGGGACAGGCACCCTCCTACGAGCAGTACTTC.

This chain uses TRBV2 with TRBJ2-2; the D gene could be TRBD1 or TRBD2 (5 bases each). Per germline, CDR1 SNHLY and CDR2 FYNNEI. The CDR3 loop spans 18 amino acids. V shed 6 bases and J shed 0 bases, with 20 bases lying between them. CDR3 amino acids: CASSSGLGAITNTGELFF. The CDR3 DNA is TGTGCCAGCAGCTCAGGTCTCGGGGCGATAACGAACACCGGGGAGCTGTTTTTT.

The CDR3 sequence: CASTYTGRGSYNEQFF. CDR3 nucleotide sequence: TGTGCCAGCACGTATACCGGGCGGGGATCCTACAATGAGCAGTTCTTC. The V gene is TRBV2, the J gene TRBJ2-1; a possible D gene is TRBD2 (6 bases). Germline-derived CDR1 and CDR2 are SNHLY and FYNNEI. The CDR3 is 16 residues long. V was pared by 7 bases and J by 1 base, with 17 bases between.

This rearrangement joins TRBV19 to TRBJ2-2; TRBD1 aligns across 7 bases. The CDR3 extends over 16 amino acids. V lost 11 bases to trimming and J lost 6 bases; unmatched junction nucleotides: 18. Germline V gives CDR1 LNHDA, CDR2 SQIVND (reference sequence). Written as DNA, the CDR3 is TGTGCCTCCTACCGTGAAGACAGGGAAGATCCCGGGGAGCTGTTTTTT. This translates into CASYREDREDPGELFF.

The genes are TRBV28 and TRBJ1-5; TRBD1 is a possible D gene (6 bases). The CDR3 is 16 amino acids. CDR1 is MDHEN and CDR2 is SYDVKM in the germline V gene. V dropped 3 bases and J dropped 5 bases, with 17 bases sitting between them. The CDR3 sequence: CASSFLGGRLDQPQHF. The DNA for the CDR3 is TGTGCCAGCAGTTTCCTGGGGGGCAGGCTAGATCAGCCCCAGCATTTT. The whole variable domain, filled in from reference TRBV28 and TRBJ1-5, reads DVKVTQSSRYLVKRTGEKVFLECVQDMDHENMFWYRQDPGLGLRLIYFSYDVKMKEKGDIPEGYSVSREKKERFSLILESASTNQTSMYLCASSFLGGRLDQPQHFGDGTRLSIL.

This clone was recorded only once. V usage is TRBV9 and J usage is TRBJ1-2, with D possibly being TRBD1 (5 bases). This CDR3 contains 14 residues. Per germline, CDR1 SGDLS and CDR2 YYNGEE. V was shortened by 5 bases and J by 4 bases, with 15 bases between the two germline ends. The CDR3 spells CASSTLGTAYGYTF. The CDR3 DNA reads as TGTGCCAGCAGTACCCTTGGGACGGCCTATGGCTACACCTTC.